This T cell receptor beta chain derives from a study of cytomegalovirus exposure and HLA in healthy donors. Background on the study: Across 300 to 400 genotyped donors, 81% landed in the Caucasian-associated ancestry cluster. Study observations and caveats: Many donors shared some public TCRs, even though most TCR sequences were rare.

It was with 60 Vbeta and 13 Jbeta primers that the PCR ran. Sequencing used immunoSEQ multiplex PCR; TCRdb keeps in-frame clones, though not all of them. This table has 150,000 to 200,000 clones, roughly 70% appearing once. Of note for this clone: Its specificity is unknown.

After removal of 3 bases from V and 2 bases from J, the junction contained 5 bases not matched to a gene. CDR3 length equals 15 residues. Looked up from germline, CDR1 is WNHNN and CDR2 is SYGVQD (reference sequence). Material: PBMCs. This rearrangement joins TRBV10-1 to TRBJ2-7, with 9 bases fitting TRBD2. The sequence derives from a man in his thirties or forties in good health and CMV-seropositive. The CDR3 bases are TGCGCCAGCAGTGACGAGATAGCGGGAGCCTACGAGCAGTACTTC. It translates to CASSDEIAGAYEQYF.